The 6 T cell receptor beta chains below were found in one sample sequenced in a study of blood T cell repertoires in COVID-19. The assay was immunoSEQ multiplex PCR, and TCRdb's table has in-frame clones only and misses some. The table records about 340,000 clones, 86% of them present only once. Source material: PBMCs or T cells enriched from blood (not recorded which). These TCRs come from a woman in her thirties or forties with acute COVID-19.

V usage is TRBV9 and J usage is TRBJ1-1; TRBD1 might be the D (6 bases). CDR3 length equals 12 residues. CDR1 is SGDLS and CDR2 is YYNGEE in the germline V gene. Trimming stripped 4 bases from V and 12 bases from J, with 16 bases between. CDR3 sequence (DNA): TGTGCCAGCAGCCAGGAGACGGGACACTCTTTCTTT. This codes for CASSQETGHSFF.

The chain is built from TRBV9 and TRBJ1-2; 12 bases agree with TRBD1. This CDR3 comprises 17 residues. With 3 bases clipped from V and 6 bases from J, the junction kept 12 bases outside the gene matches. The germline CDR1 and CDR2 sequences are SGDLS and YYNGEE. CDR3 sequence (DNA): TGTGCCAGCAGCGATGAGTCCGGGACAGGGGGCTTGGATGGCTACACCTTC. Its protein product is CASSDESGTGGLDGYTF.

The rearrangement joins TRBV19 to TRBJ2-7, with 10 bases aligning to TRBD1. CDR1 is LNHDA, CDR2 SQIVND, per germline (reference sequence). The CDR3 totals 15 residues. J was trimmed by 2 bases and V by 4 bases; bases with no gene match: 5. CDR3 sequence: CASSKTGTGAYEQYF. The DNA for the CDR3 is TGTGCCAGTAGTAAAACCGGGACAGGGGCCTACGAGCAGTACTTC.

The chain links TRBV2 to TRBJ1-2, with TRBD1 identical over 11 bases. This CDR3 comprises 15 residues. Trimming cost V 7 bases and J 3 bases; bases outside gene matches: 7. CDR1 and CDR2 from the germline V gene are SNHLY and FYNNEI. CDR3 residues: CASTPDRGHHYGYTF. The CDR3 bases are TGTGCCAGCACCCCGGACAGGGGGCATCACTATGGCTACACCTTC.

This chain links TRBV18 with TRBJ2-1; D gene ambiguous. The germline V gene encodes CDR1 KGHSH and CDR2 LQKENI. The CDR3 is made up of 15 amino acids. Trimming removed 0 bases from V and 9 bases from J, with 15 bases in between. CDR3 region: CASSPPSLRRSEQFF. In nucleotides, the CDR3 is TGTGCCAGCTCACCACCCAGCTTACGCCGGAGTGAGCAGTTCTTC.

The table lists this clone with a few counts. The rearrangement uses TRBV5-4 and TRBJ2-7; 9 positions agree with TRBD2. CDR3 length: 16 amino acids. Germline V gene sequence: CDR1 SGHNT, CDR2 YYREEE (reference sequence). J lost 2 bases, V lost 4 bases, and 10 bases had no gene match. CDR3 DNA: TGTGCCAGCAGCCCAGGAGCGGGAGGCACAACCTACGAGCAGTACTTC. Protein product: CASSPGAGGTTYEQYF.